One sample yielded the 18 T cell receptor beta chains listed below, sequenced in a study of lung T cells in sarcoidosis with Löfgren's syndrome. MiXCR was run by TCRdb on the reads, yielding one entry per CDR3 protein. This table has about 21,000 distinct CDR3 sequences, roughly a fifth appearing once. What was sequenced was CD4+ T cells from PBMCs. The receptors were gathered from a human donor with sarcoidosis (Löfgren's syndrome or another form), or a control subject (not recorded which).

Sample share makes this clonotype medium-sized. This chain connects TRBV27 to TRBJ2-1; TRBD2 is a possible D gene (5 bases). The CDR3 spans 15 residues. V lost 7 bases, J lost 2 bases, and 15 bases lay in between. Germline assignment: CDR1 MNHEY and CDR2 SMNVEV (reference sequence). The CDR3 spells CASKGRQRTYNEQFF. The CDR3 coding sequence is TGTGCCAGCAAAGGGCGGCAGCGGACCTACAATGAGCAGTTCTTC.

Within the sample, this clonotype is medium-sized. Here the CDR3 reads CAISDSSSTDTQYF. CDR3 bases: TGTGCCATCAGTGACAGTTCTAGCACAGATACGCAGTATTTT. The chain has TRBV10-3 and TRBJ2-3; D is undetermined. The V gene's germline CDR1 is ENHRY and CDR2 SYGVKD. V lost 3 bases to trimming and J lost 0 bases, with 7 bases between them. This CDR3 region has 14 residues.

Many counts were recorded for this clonotype. In this CDR3 the conserved last residue, phenylalanine or tryptophan, is missing, so a read error is likely. This chain links TRBV20-1 with TRBJ2-5; tentative D call: TRBD1 (5 bases). Germline assignment: CDR1 DFQATT and CDR2 SNEGSKA (reference sequence). Between the trimmed V and J ends, which lost 0 bases and 1 base, there was a span of 12 bases. The CDR3 consists of 15 residues. DNA of the CDR3: TGCAGTGCTAGAGATGGGGCCGACAGCCAAGAGACCCAGTACCTC. Translation gives CSARDGADSQETQYL.

The sample holds many counts of this clonotype. The rearrangement links TRBV11-2 to TRBJ2-3, with D possibly being TRBD1 (5 bases). Germline CDR1 is SGHAT and CDR2 is FQNNGV. This CDR3 is 15 amino acids long. V lost 0 bases, J lost 3 bases, and 10 bases lay in between. The CDR3 DNA reads TGTGCCAGCAGCTTAGAGGGCAGGGCAACAGATACGCAGTATTTT. Protein product: CASSLEGRATDTQYF.

This clonotype was counted at least ten times. The chain has TRBV6-6 and TRBJ2-7; D is perhaps TRBD2 (6 bases). This CDR3 spans 12 amino acids. Germline CDR1 is MNHNY and CDR2 is SVGAGI (reference sequence). V lost 0 bases and J lost 6, with 6 bases in between. CDR3 sequence (DNA): TGTGCCAGCAGTTACTCACTAGCCGAGCAGTACTTC. This codes for CASSYSLAEQYF.

Concerning this clonotype: A much larger clone lies a single base off, so this may be a read error. The chain is built from TRBV3-1 and TRBJ2-1, with 10 bases matching TRBD2. The CDR3 consists of 15 residues. Germline assignment: CDR1 LGHDT and CDR2 YNNKEL (reference sequence). In DNA, the CDR3 is TGTGCCAGCAGCCAAATAGCGGGGGGATACAATGGGCAGTTCTTC. The encoded protein is CASSQIAGGYNGQFF.

Many counts were recorded for this clonotype. The chain carries TRBV11-1 and TRBJ2-3; TRBD1 might be the D (6 bases). CDR1 is SGHAT, CDR2 FQDESV, per germline (reference sequence). The V end lost 4 bases, the J end lost 1 base, and 12 bases lay between the germline ends. There are 15 residues in the CDR3. CDR3 protein: CASSSRPGGTDTQYF. As DNA, the CDR3 is TGTGCCAGCAGCTCGCGGCCAGGGGGCACAGATACGCAGTATTTT.

This clonotype was seen many times. The genes are TRBV11-1 and TRBJ2-1, with D maybe TRBD2 (5 bases). Germline CDR1 and CDR2: SGHAT and FQDESV (reference sequence). Trimming shortened V by 6 bases and J by 6 bases, and 15 bases separated the two germline ends. This CDR3 spans 14 amino acids. The CDR3 region is CASRALALGNEQFF. CDR3 in DNA: TGTGCCAGCAGGGCCCTAGCACTGGGCAATGAGCAGTTCTTC.

This clonotype has a count of ten or more. This chain links TRBV12-3 or TRBV12-4 with TRBJ1-3; D perhaps matches TRBD1 (5 bases). CDR3 length: 15 residues. Trimming removed 4 bases at V and 0 bases at J, with 10 bases between. CDR3: CASSWGSGSGNTIYF. In nucleotides, the CDR3 is TGTGCCAGCAGTTGGGGCAGTGGCTCTGGAAACACCATATATTTT.

This clonotype is categorized as medium-sized (0.01 to 0.1%). The chain uses TRBV7-2 and TRBJ1-5; D is uncertain. Deletions cut 3 bases from V and 5 bases from J, with 8 bases between. Germline-derived CDR1 and CDR2 are SGHTA and FQGNSA. CDR3 length: 13 amino acids. CDR3 loop: CASSFNGDQPQHF. The CDR3 DNA reads as TGTGCCAGCAGCTTCAACGGTGATCAGCCCCAGCATTTT. Looking up the rest from reference TRBV7-2 and TRBJ1-5 gives the full variable domain: GAGVSQSPSNKVTEKGKDVELRCDPISGHTALYWYRQSLGQGLEFLIYFQGNSAPDKSGLPSDRFSAERTGGSVSTLTIQRTQQEDSAVYLCASSFNGDQPQHFGDGTRLSIL.

This clonotype was recorded at least ten times. J is TRBJ1-2 and V is TRBV2; a possible D gene is TRBD1 (5 bases). CDR3 size: 16 residues. V was shortened by 1 base and J by 3 bases, with 15 bases between the two germline ends. The germline CDR1 and CDR2 sequences are SNHLY and FYNNEI. CDR3 sequence: CASSEGRGISDYGYTF. Written as DNA, the CDR3 is TGTGCCAGCAGTGAAGGGCGGGGCATCTCGGACTATGGCTACACCTTC.

A word on this clonotype: The junction and the germline gene differ at one end; a read error may be behind it. V usage is TRBV7-6 and J usage is TRBJ2-7; no reliable D call. CDR1 and CDR2 (germline): SGHVS, FNYEAQ. The CDR3 spans 15 residues. The CDR3, as DNA: TGTGACAGCAGCTTAAACAGCCCAACCTCCTACGAGCAGTACTTC. Protein product: CDSSLNSPTSYEQYF.

This clonotype was seen ten or more times. This chain links TRBV2 with TRBJ2-3; D might be TRBD1 (5 bases). The CDR3 loop spans 14 amino acids. Trimming took 2 bases from V and 4 from J, leaving 10 bases between them. Per the germline V gene, CDR1 is SNHLY and CDR2 is FYNNEI. Written as DNA, the CDR3 is TGTGCCAGCAGTGAACAGGGCCCCCCAGATACGCAGTATTTT. Translating it yields CASSEQGPPDTQYF. The complete variable domain, with remaining parts taken from reference TRBV2 and TRBJ2-3, reads EPEVTQTPSHQVTQMGQEVILRCVPISNHLYFYWYRQILGQKVEFLVSFYNNEISEKSEIFDDQFSVERPDGSNFTLKIRSTKLEDSAMYFCASSEQGPPDTQYFGPGTRLTVL.

Points on this clonotype: At one boundary the junction diverges from the germline segment, which might be a read error. The rearrangement links TRBV6-5 to TRBJ1-5, with 9 bases that match TRBD1. The CDR3 has 15 residues. CDR1 is MNHEY and CDR2 is SVGAGI in the germline V gene. The CDR3, as DNA: TGTGCCGGCAGCTCCGGACAGGGGAAGAATCAGCCCCAGCATTTT. Translation: CAGSSGQGKNQPQHF.

Details on this clonotype: The junction departs from the called germline gene at one end, perhaps through a read error. The V call is TRBV20-1, the J call TRBJ2-1; TRBD2 is a possible D gene (6 bases). The CDR3 loop spans 14 amino acids. Germline CDR1 DFQATT, CDR2 SNEGSKA (reference sequence). In DNA form, the CDR3 reads TGCAGTACTAGGCGGGGCACCACCCACAATGAGCAGTTCTTC. Protein: CSTRRGTTHNEQFF.

A word on this clonotype: This may be a read error: a much more frequent sequence differs by one nucleotide. The genes are TRBV14 and TRBJ2-7; no clear D gene. Germline CDR1 is SGHDN and CDR2 is FVKESK. There are 15 residues in the CDR3. Trimming cost V 0 bases and J 3 bases, with 12 bases left between them. The CDR3 loop reads CASSQDKRIGYEQYF. CDR3 sequence (DNA): TGTGCCAGCAGCCAAGATAAAAGGATAGGCTACGAGCAGTACTTC.

The rearrangement uses TRBV20-1 and TRBJ2-7, with D possibly TRBD2 on 6 matching bases. The V and J ends lost 0 bases and 6 bases respectively, with 15 bases between them. This CDR3 spans 14 amino acids. The V gene's germline CDR1 is DFQATT and CDR2 SNEGSKA (reference sequence). In DNA, the CDR3 is TGCAGTGCTAGAGATTCACTAGCCTTTACCGAGCAGTACTTC. Its translation is CSARDSLAFTEQYF.

This clonotype was seen a handful of times. This clone may be a read error of a much larger clone one base away. The chain carries TRBV3-1 and TRBJ2-5; D call uncertain. Germline assignment: CDR1 LGHDT and CDR2 YNNKEL (reference sequence). This CDR3 region has 10 residues. Trimming shortened V by 0 bases and J by 7 bases, and 0 bases separated the two germline ends. DNA of the CDR3: TGTGCCAGCAGCCAAGAGACCCAGTACTTC. Translated, it gives CASSQETQYF.